These T cell receptor beta chains were read from a single sample in a study of neurological immune-mediated disorders. TCRdb recomputed calls from the 5' RACE reads with MiXCR, one row per CDR3 protein. Among tens of thousands of distinct CDR3 sequences listed, about 14% were seen once. The sample comprised PBMCs. These TCRs come from a man aged 25 to 40 in good health. Both conserved end residues are trimmed from each CDR3.

v_gene: TRBV27
j_gene: TRBJ1-1
CDR3aa: ASSFFKTATEAF

v_gene: TRBV27
j_gene: TRBJ2-4
CDR3aa: AQGDLAKNIQY

v_gene: TRBV5-1
j_gene: TRBJ1-1
CDR3aa: ASSVQGGMNTEAF

v_gene: TRBV20-1
j_gene: TRBJ2-1
CDR3aa: SAFHRTSGIYYNEQF

v_gene: TRBV6-5
j_gene: TRBJ1-3
CDR3aa: ASSLDRNTIY

v_gene: TRBV5-4
j_gene: TRBJ2-2
CDR3aa: ASSLAVGWNTGDLF

v_gene: TRBV5-5
j_gene: TRBJ2-2
CDR3aa: ASSLEGWGSFHTGELF

v_gene: TRBV5-5
j_gene: TRBJ2-7
CDR3aa: ASSRRNSYEQY

v_gene: TRBV5-1
j_gene: TRBJ2-7
CDR3aa: ASSLAPYEQY

v_gene: TRBV5-1
j_gene: TRBJ2-3
CDR3aa: ASSFEDSTDTQY

v_gene: TRBV5-1
j_gene: TRBJ2-1
CDR3aa: ASSAGTPPKQF

v_gene: TRBV7-2
j_gene: TRBJ2-6
CDR3aa: ASTYGTATFAGANVLT

v_gene: TRBV7-2
j_gene: TRBJ1-2
CDR3aa: ASSPGQGYGYT

v_gene: TRBV7-9
j_gene: TRBJ2-6
CDR3aa: ASSSSGTGVPVLT

v_gene: TRBV12-3/TRBV12-4
j_gene: TRBJ2-5
CDR3aa: ASSPPFAGGPQETQY

v_gene: TRBV5-5
j_gene: TRBJ1-4
CDR3aa: ASSFATNEKLF

v_gene: TRBV11-3
j_gene: TRBJ2-1
CDR3aa: ASSVGLAGSNEQF

v_gene: TRBV5-1
j_gene: TRBJ2-1
CDR3aa: ASSLGLAGVLNEQF

v_gene: TRBV3-1
j_gene: TRBJ2-1
CDR3aa: ASSQDWGGNEQF

v_gene: TRBV28
j_gene: TRBJ1-2
CDR3aa: ASKSGALHYGYT

v_gene: TRBV2
j_gene: TRBJ2-7
CDR3aa: AIRDTVTEQY

v_gene: TRBV15
j_gene: TRBJ2-1
CDR3aa: ATSRKTTYNEQF

v_gene: TRBV24-1
j_gene: TRBJ2-7
CDR3aa: ATSDGSYEQY

v_gene: TRBV20-1
j_gene: TRBJ2-2
CDR3aa: SARDPTRTVDTGELF

v_gene: TRBV25-1
j_gene: TRBJ1-1
CDR3aa: ASTPGGVNTEAF

v_gene: TRBV20-1
j_gene: TRBJ2-5
CDR3aa: SVRDRAQETQY

v_gene: TRBV14
j_gene: TRBJ2-1
CDR3aa: ASSQGSYNEQF

v_gene: TRBV5-1
j_gene: TRBJ2-7
CDR3aa: ASSLEATGGYEQY

v_gene: TRBV30
j_gene: TRBJ1-1
CDR3aa: AWSKPTGLNTEAF

v_gene: TRBV15
j_gene: TRBJ2-7
CDR3aa: ATSGLLSWPYEQY

v_gene: TRBV5-1
j_gene: TRBJ2-7
CDR3aa: ASSRDRGHEQY

v_gene: TRBV12-2
j_gene: TRBJ2-7
CDR3aa: ASRLLPPKGQSYEQY

v_gene: TRBV12-3/TRBV12-4
j_gene: TRBJ2-1
CDR3aa: ASSLAGIDEQF

v_gene: TRBV20-1
j_gene: TRBJ2-7
CDR3aa: SVPAKEALYEQY

v_gene: TRBV5-1
j_gene: TRBJ2-3
CDR3aa: ASSLDVGGRAPDTQY

v_gene: TRBV27
j_gene: TRBJ2-2
CDR3aa: AGRNLAGELF

v_gene: TRBV19
j_gene: TRBJ1-4
CDR3aa: ASSTWDGATNEKLF

v_gene: TRBV7-8
j_gene: TRBJ2-4
CDR3aa: ASSFSGGSSSGDIQY

v_gene: TRBV7-6
j_gene: TRBJ2-7
CDR3aa: ASSLVDSTGEQY

v_gene: TRBV4-2
j_gene: TRBJ2-3
CDR3aa: ASNQDTGGPDTKY

v_gene: TRBV20-1
j_gene: TRBJ1-5
CDR3aa: SAAGRGNQPQH

v_gene: TRBV9
j_gene: TRBJ2-1
CDR3aa: ASSVEGKARGNEQF

v_gene: TRBV5-1
j_gene: TRBJ2-7
CDR3aa: ASSLETSGRSEQY

v_gene: TRBV7-2
j_gene: TRBJ2-7
CDR3aa: ASSLGLDFYEQY

v_gene: TRBV10-3
j_gene: TRBJ2-7
CDR3aa: AISGRASSYEQY

v_gene: TRBV5-1
j_gene: TRBJ2-4
CDR3aa: ASSLEGQGSKNIQY

v_gene: TRBV11-2
j_gene: TRBJ2-7
CDR3aa: ASSLESTPRWDEQY

v_gene: TRBV20-1
j_gene: TRBJ2-3
CDR3aa: SALLAGGGDTQY

v_gene: TRBV12-3/TRBV12-4
j_gene: TRBJ2-7
CDR3aa: ASSLNRYEQY

v_gene: TRBV28
j_gene: TRBJ2-7
CDR3aa: ASRTGQGSEQY

v_gene: TRBV28
j_gene: TRBJ2-2
CDR3aa: ASSLLGQGPNTGELF

v_gene: TRBV6-5
j_gene: TRBJ2-7
CDR3aa: ASGQGRLYEQY

v_gene: TRBV7-3
j_gene: TRBJ2-7
CDR3aa: ASRFKTSGTYEQY